The sequence of this T cell receptor beta chain was determined in a study of control samples from healthy donors and cancer patients. The table came from immunoSEQ multiplex PCR; TCRdb's copy has only in-frame clones and leaves some out. The sample gives around 150,000 clones, about 86% of which show up once; 1.5% to 2% is in the top ten. The CDR3 is made up of 16 amino acids. In germline, CDR1 is SGDLS, CDR2 YYNGEE. The germline V and J ends were trimmed by 4 bases and 1 base, with 15 bases remaining between them. The chain combines TRBV9 with TRBJ1-3; D is ambiguous. Sample: blood. This TCR came from a man younger than 35 in good health. The CDR3 loop is CASSPREAGSGNTIYF. CDR3 nucleotide sequence: TGTGCCAGCAGCCCCCGAGAGGCGGGGTCTGGAAACACCATATATTTT.